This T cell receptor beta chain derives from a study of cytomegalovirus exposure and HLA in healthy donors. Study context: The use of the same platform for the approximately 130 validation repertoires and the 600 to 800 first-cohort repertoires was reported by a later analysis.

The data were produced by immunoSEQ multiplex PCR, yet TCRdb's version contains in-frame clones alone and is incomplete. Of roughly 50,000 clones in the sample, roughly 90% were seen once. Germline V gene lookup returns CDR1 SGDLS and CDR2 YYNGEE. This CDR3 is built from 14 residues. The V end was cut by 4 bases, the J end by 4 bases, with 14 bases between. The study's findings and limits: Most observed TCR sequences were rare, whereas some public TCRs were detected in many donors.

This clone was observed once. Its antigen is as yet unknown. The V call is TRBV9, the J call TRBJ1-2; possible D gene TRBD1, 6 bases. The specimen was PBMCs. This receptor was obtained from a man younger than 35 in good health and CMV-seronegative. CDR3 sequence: CASSPTGTFYGYTF. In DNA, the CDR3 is TGTGCCAGCAGCCCTACAGGGACCTTCTATGGCTACACCTTC.